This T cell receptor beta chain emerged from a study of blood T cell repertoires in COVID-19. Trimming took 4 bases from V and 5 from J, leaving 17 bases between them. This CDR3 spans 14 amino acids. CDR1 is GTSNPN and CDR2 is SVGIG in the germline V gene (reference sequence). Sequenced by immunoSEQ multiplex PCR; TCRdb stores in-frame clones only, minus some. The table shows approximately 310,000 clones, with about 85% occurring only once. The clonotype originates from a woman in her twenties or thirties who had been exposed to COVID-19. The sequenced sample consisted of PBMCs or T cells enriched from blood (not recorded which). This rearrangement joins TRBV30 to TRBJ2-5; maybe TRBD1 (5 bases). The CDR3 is CAWTSLGAGETQYF. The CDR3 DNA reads TGTGCCTGGACTTCTCTAGGGGCAGGGGAGACCCAGTACTTC.